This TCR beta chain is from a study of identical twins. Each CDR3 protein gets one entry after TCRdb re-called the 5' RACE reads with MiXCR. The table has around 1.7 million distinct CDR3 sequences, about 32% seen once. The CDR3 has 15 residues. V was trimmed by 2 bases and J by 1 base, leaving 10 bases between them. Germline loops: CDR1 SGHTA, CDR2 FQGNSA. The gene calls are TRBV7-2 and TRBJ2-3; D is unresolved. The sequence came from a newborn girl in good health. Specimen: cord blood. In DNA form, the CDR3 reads TGTGCCAGCAGCTTAAAATTTGCCGGCACAGATACGCAGTATTTT. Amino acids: CASSLKFAGTDTQYF.